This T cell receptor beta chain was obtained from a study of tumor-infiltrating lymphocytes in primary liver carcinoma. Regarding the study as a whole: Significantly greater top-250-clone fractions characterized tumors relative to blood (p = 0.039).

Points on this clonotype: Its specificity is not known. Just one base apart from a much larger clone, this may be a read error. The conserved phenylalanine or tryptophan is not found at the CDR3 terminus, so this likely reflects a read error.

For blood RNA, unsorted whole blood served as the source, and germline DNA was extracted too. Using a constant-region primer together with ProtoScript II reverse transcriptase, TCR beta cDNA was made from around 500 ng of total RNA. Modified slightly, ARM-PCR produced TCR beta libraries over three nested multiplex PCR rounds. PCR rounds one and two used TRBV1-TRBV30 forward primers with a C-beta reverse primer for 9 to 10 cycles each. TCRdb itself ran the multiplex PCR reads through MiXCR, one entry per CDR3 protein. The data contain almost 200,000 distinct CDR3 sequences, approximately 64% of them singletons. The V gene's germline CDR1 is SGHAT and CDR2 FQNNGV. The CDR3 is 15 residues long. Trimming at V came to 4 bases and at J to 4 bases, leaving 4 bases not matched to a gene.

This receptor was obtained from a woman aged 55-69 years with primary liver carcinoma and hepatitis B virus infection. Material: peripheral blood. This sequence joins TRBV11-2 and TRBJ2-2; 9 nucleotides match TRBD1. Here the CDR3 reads CASSSTGGLTGELFY. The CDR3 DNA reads TGTGCCAGCAGCTCTACAGGGGGCCTCACCGGGGAGCTGTTTTAT.